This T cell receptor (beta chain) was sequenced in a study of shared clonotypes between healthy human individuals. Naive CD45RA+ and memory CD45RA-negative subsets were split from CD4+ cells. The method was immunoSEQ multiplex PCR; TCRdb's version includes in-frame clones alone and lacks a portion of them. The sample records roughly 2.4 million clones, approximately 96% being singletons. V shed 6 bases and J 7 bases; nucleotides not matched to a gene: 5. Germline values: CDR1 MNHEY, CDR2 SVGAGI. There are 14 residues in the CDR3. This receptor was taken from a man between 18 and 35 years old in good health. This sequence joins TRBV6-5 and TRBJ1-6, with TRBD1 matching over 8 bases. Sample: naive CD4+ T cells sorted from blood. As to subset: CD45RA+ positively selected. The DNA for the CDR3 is TGTGCCAGCAGGGGGACAGGCGTCAATTCACCCCTCCACTTT. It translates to CASRGTGVNSPLHF.